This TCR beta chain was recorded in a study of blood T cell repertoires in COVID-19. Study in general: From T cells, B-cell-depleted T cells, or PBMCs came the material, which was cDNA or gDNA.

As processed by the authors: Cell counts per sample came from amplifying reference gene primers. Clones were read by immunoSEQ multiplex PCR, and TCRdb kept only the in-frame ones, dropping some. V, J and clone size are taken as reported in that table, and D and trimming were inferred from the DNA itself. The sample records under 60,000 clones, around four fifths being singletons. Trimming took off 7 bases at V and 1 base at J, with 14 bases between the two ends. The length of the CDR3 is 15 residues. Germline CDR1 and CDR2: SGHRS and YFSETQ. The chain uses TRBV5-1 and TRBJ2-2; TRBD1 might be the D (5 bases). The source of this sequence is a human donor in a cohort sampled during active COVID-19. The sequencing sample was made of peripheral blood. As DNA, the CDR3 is TGCGCCAGCGGCCTAGGGGCGCAGAACACCGGGGAGCTGTTTTTT. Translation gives CASGLGAQNTGELFF. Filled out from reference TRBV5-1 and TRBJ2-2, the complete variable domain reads KAGVTQTPRYLIKTRGQQVTLSCSPISGHRSVSWYQQTPGQGLQFLFEYFSETQRNKGNFPGRFSGRQFSNSRSEMNVSTLELGDSALYLCASGLGAQNTGELFFGEGSRLTVL.